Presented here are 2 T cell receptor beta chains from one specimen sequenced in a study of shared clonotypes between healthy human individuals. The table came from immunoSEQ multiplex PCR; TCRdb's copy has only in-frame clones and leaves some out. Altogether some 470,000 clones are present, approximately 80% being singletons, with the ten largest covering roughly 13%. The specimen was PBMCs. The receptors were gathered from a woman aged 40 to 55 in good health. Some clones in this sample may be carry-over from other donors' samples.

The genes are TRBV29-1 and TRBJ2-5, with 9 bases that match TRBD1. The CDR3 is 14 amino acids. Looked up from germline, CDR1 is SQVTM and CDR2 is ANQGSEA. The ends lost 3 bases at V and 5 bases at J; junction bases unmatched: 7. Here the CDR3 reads CSVDEGQGLETQYF. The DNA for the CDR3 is TGCAGCGTTGATGAGGGACAGGGATTGGAGACCCAGTACTTC.

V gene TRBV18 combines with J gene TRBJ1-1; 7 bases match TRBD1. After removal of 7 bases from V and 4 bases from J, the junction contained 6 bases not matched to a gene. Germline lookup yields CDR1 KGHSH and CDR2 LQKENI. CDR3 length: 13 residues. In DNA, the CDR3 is TGTGCCAGCTTAGCGACAGGGACCACTGAAGCTTTCTTT. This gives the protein CASLATGTTEAFF.